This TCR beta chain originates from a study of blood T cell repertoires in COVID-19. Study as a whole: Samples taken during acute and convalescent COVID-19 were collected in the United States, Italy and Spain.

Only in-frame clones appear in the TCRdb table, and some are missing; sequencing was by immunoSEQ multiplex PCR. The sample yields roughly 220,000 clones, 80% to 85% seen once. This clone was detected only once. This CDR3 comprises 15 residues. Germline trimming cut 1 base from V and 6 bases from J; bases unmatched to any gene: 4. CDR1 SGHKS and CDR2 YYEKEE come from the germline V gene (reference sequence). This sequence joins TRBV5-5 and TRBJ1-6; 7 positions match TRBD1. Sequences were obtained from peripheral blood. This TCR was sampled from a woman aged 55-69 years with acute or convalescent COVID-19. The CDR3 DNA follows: TGTGCCAGCAGCTTGAAGGGGGCGCGTAATTCACCCCTCCACTTT. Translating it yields CASSLKGARNSPLHF.